Here is one T cell receptor (beta chain) with its context. Its antigen is not known. Time point described: blood 2 weeks post-SBRT. The treatment denotes: 15 Gy SBRT to primary tumor, nephrectomy 4 weeks later. This renal cell carcinoma was of the clear cell type. Profiled with immunoSEQ multiplex PCR; TCRdb holds only in-frame clones, not every one. The repertoire consists of 95,000 to 150,000 clones, with over 75% occurring once and the leading ten covering under 6.5%. This sample is part of a study of radiation and T cells in renal cell carcinoma. Study at large: Nephrectomy followed 15 Gy stereotactic body radiation by 4 weeks. Study findings and constraints: No pretreatment tumor biopsies were available for baseline clonotypes.

The receptor's source is a man aged 45-65 years with renal cell carcinoma. The sequencing here drew on blood, taken from a patient whose treatment included radiotherapy and nephrectomy.

For the CDR3, the DNA is TGCGCCAGCAGCTTGGAGGGACAGGGAGGGTATGGCTACACCTTC. Its protein is CASSLEGQGGYGYTF. The chain recombines TRBV5-1 with TRBJ1-2; 9 bases are a match to TRBD1. Germline CDR1 is SGHRS and CDR2 is YFSETQ. The V gene end was trimmed by 0 bases and the J gene end by 5 bases; junction bases not matched to a gene: 5. The CDR3 is made up of 15 amino acids.